Following are 25 T cell receptor beta chains from one sample sequenced in a study of blood T cell repertoires in COVID-19. TCRdb keeps only in-frame clones here, not all; method: immunoSEQ multiplex PCR. The repertoire holds some 250,000 clones, with 70% to 90% as singletons. Specimen: peripheral blood. These receptors all come from a woman under 40 who had recovered from COVID-19.

Comments on this clone: Other DNA sequences from this sample encode an identical CDR3 as well. The genes are TRBV5-1 and TRBJ1-5, with 7 bases identical to TRBD1. Germline-derived CDR1 and CDR2 are SGHRS and YFSETQ. This CDR3 has 15 amino acids. V was clipped by 1 base and J by 4 bases; unmatched bases: 5. CDR3 DNA sequence: TGCGCCAGCAGCTTGTCAGGGGGAGGTAATCAGCCCCAGCATTTT. Translation: CASSLSGGGNQPQHF.

The chain recombines TRBV19 with TRBJ2-4; D gene ambiguous. The germline V gene has CDR1 LNHDA and CDR2 SQIVND (reference sequence). The ends were cut back, 7 bases at V and 3 bases at J, with 7 bases in the middle. The CDR3 has 12 residues. The CDR3 spells CASNSHKNIQYF. The CDR3 DNA is TGTGCCAGTAACTCCCACAAAAACATTCAGTACTTC.

This chain joins TRBV5-5 and TRBJ2-5; TRBD2 matches 12 bases. The CDR3 runs 17 residues. V was pared by 0 bases and J by 7 bases, with 10 bases of the junction left unmatched. Per the germline V gene, CDR1 is SGHKS and CDR2 is YYEKEE (reference sequence). As DNA, the CDR3 is TGTGCCAGCAGCTTGGGCGCTAGCGGGGGGGCGGGTGTGACCCAGTACTTC. This gives the protein CASSLGASGGAGVTQYF.

The V and J genes are TRBV7-2 and TRBJ2-7; no definite D call. Germline CDR1 SGHTA, CDR2 FQGNSA. V was clipped by 7 bases and J by 2 bases, with 12 bases between them. The CDR3 is made up of 13 amino acids. DNA of the CDR3: TGTGCCAGCACCGAAAACAGTCCCTACGAGCAGTACTTC. This gives the protein CASTENSPYEQYF.

CDR3 amino acids: CASSFGQGSYEQYF. CDR3 coding DNA: TGTGCCAGCAGCTTTGGACAGGGATCCTACGAGCAGTACTTC. The chain couples TRBV11-2 to TRBJ2-7, with 8 bases aligning to TRBD1. Germline V gene lookup returns CDR1 SGHAT and CDR2 FQNNGV. Trimming removed 3 bases from V and 1 base from J; junction bases left unmatched: 2. This CDR3 comprises 14 residues.

The chain recombines TRBV4-3 with TRBJ2-7; TRBD1 matches at 12 bases. V lost 1 base, J lost 7 bases, and 14 bases stayed unmatched. This CDR3 has 18 residues. Germline values: CDR1 LGHNA, CDR2 YSLEER. The CDR3 DNA reads as TGCGCCAGCAGCCAAGGTCTCGTCGGGACAGGGGGCTCCCTGGAGCAGTACTTC. Residues: CASSQGLVGTGGSLEQYF.

The sample holds many counts of this clone. This same CDR3 is encoded by further DNA sequences in the sample. V and J are TRBV10-1 and TRBJ2-7, with a weak D call TRBD2 (5 bases). The CDR3 spans 12 residues. Germline V gives CDR1 WNHNN, CDR2 SYGVQD (reference sequence). V lost 2 bases and J lost 4, with 6 bases in between. The CDR3: CASSEPGYEQYF. The CDR3 bases are TGCGCCAGCAGTGAGCCGGGATACGAGCAGTACTTC.

This chain joins TRBV6-5 and TRBJ2-1; D is possibly TRBD2 (5 bases). V lost 7 bases and J lost 6, with 13 bases in between. This CDR3 has 13 residues. CDR1 is MNHEY and CDR2 is SVGAGI in the germline V gene. CDR3 coding DNA: TGTGCCAGCATCGACCCGACTACCAATGAGCAGTTCTTC. It translates to CASIDPTTNEQFF.

The rearrangement uses TRBV14 and TRBJ2-1; TRBD1 aligns across 7 bases. The ends lost 4 bases at V and 4 bases at J; junction bases unmatched: 1. In germline, CDR1 is SGHDN, CDR2 FVKESK. There are 13 residues in the CDR3. The CDR3 nucleotides read TGTGCCAGCAGCCGGGACAGATACAATGAGCAGTTCTTC. As protein: CASSRDRYNEQFF.

The chain couples TRBV3-1 (or the pseudogene TRBV3-2) to TRBJ2-5; TRBD2 agrees at 14 bases. Trimming at V came to 0 bases and at J to 4 bases, leaving 10 bases not matched to a gene. Germline CDR1 is LGHDT and CDR2 is YNNKEL (reference sequence). This CDR3 spans 19 amino acids. CDR3 bases: TGTGCCAGCAGCCAAGAGACTAGCGGGGGGGCACTCGTTGGAGAGACCCAGTACTTC. Translation: CASSQETSGGALVGETQYF.

This clone was seen only once. CDR3 region: CASGWASYEQYF. DNA for the CDR3: TGTGCCAGCGGATGGGCTTCCTACGAGCAGTACTTC. The chain recombines TRBV7-2 with TRBJ2-7, with D unresolved. This CDR3 is 12 amino acids long. Per germline, CDR1 SGHTA and CDR2 FQGNSA. V was cut by 8 bases and J by 1 base, with 9 bases left in between.

The J gene is TRBJ2-3, the V gene TRBV15; 16 positions match TRBD2. The germline gives CDR1 LNHNV, CDR2 YYDKDF (reference sequence). This CDR3 region has 19 residues. V shed 2 bases, J shed 5 bases, and the junction held 10 bases outside the gene matches. CDR3 residues: CATSRRSGTSGGARDTQYF. CDR3 DNA: TGTGCCACCAGCAGAAGATCAGGGACTAGCGGGGGGGCGAGAGATACGCAGTATTTT.

This clone turned up a few times. The chain carries TRBV11-2 and TRBJ2-3; TRBD2 matches at 11 bases. The CDR3 is 15 amino acids. The germline V gene has CDR1 SGHAT and CDR2 FQNNGV. V gave up 6 bases and J gave up 4 bases; unmatched junction bases: 6. As DNA, the CDR3 is TGTGCCAGCAGTTTTAGCGGGGGGGTCCCAGATACGCAGTATTTT. This codes for CASSFSGGVPDTQYF. Combining the CDR3 with reference TRBV11-2 and TRBJ2-3 gives the whole variable domain EAGVAQSPRYKIIEKRQSVAFWCNPISGHATLYWYQQILGQGPKLLIQFQNNGVVDDSQLPKDRFSAERLKGVDSTLKIQPAKLEDSAVYLCASSFSGGVPDTQYFGPGTRLTVL.

V and J are TRBV18 and TRBJ2-1, with D perhaps matching TRBD1 (5 bases). Looked up from germline, CDR1 is KGHSH and CDR2 is LQKENI. There are 16 residues in the CDR3. V was trimmed by 4 bases and J by 5 bases, leaving 18 bases between them. The CDR3 DNA follows: TGTGCCAGCTCACGCCAGCTCGTCCAGGGTGACAATGAGCAGTTCTTC. It yields the protein CASSRQLVQGDNEQFF.

The DNA for the CDR3 is TGTGCCAGTAGTAGGGACAGGGCAGCTAACTATGGCTACACCTTC. Translation: CASSRDRAANYGYTF. The rearrangement links TRBV19 to TRBJ1-2; TRBD1 agrees at 9 bases. The CDR3 is 15 amino acids. Trimming removed 4 bases from V and 0 bases from J; junction bases left unmatched: 3. Germline V gene data show CDR1 as LNHDA and CDR2 as SQIVND (reference sequence). Looking up the rest from reference TRBV19 and TRBJ1-2 gives the full variable domain: DGGITQSPKYLFRKEGQNVTLSCEQNLNHDAMYWYRQDPGQGLRLIYYSQIVNDFQKGDIAEGYSVSREKKESFPLTVTSAQKNPTAFYLCASSRDRAANYGYTFGSGTRLTVV.

The chain combines TRBV2 with TRBJ2-3; D remains ambiguous. From germline, CDR1 is SNHLY and CDR2 FYNNEI. The CDR3 is 11 amino acids. V lost 5 bases and J lost 6, with 6 bases in between. CDR3 loop: CASSLTDTQYF. The CDR3 coding sequence is TGTGCCAGCAGTCTAACGGATACGCAGTATTTT.

The chain combines TRBV4-2 with TRBJ1-4; TRBD1 matches at 9 bases. Germline V lookup: CDR1 LGHNA, CDR2 YNFKEQ. The V and J ends lost 4 bases and 8 bases, in that order; junction bases with no gene match: 8. The CDR3 length is 15 residues. The CDR3 loop is CASSRRQGVGEKLFF. DNA of the CDR3: TGTGCCAGCAGCCGGCGACAGGGGGTGGGAGAAAAACTGTTTTTT.

The rearrangement links TRBV29-1 to TRBJ2-1, with D maybe TRBD1 (5 bases). This CDR3 comprises 12 residues. V gave up 4 bases and J gave up 6 bases, with 10 bases separating them. Germline values: CDR1 SQVTM, CDR2 ANQGSEA. CDR3 loop: CSVGQPRNEQFF. CDR3 DNA sequence: TGCAGCGTTGGACAGCCTCGCAATGAGCAGTTCTTC.

V is TRBV7-3 and J is TRBJ2-5; 9 bases agree with TRBD1. J was trimmed by 4 bases and V by 4 bases; bases with no gene match: 7. The CDR3 is 15 residues long. CDR1 SGHTA and CDR2 FQGTGA come from the germline V gene. Here the CDR3 DNA reads TGTGCCAGCAGCTCCGGAGGGACAGGGCTAGAGACCCAGTACTTC. Translation gives CASSSGGTGLETQYF.

This clone showed up just once. The V and J genes are TRBV5-4 and TRBJ1-6; 11 nucleotides line up with TRBD1. The length of the CDR3 is 16 residues. Germline V gene data show CDR1 as SGHNT and CDR2 as YYREEE (reference sequence). V was clipped by 4 bases and J by 9 bases; unmatched bases: 9. CDR3 residues: CASSPPGTGGSSPLHF. In DNA form, the CDR3 reads TGTGCCAGCAGCCCCCCCGGGACAGGGGGTAGTTCACCCCTCCACTTT.

The chain joins TRBV4-2 to TRBJ2-3, with 8 bases lining up with TRBD2. Germline CDR1 LGHNA, CDR2 YNFKEQ. Trimming removed 1 base from V and 2 bases from J; junction bases left unmatched: 8. The CDR3 is made up of 17 amino acids. CDR3 DNA sequence: TGTGCCAGCAGCCAAGGGCGGCGGGGGGATTACACAGATACGCAGTATTTT. It yields the protein CASSQGRRGDYTDTQYF.

The J gene is TRBJ2-3, the V gene TRBV4-3; D uncertain. V gave up 0 bases and J gave up 5 bases, with 15 bases separating them. The CDR3 length is 16 residues. CDR1 LGHNA and CDR2 YSLEER come from the germline V gene. CDR3 residues: CASSQETDLLGDTQYF. CDR3 in DNA: TGCGCCAGCAGCCAAGAGACTGATCTCCTGGGAGATACGCAGTATTTT.

J is TRBJ2-7 and V is TRBV2; the D gene is possibly TRBD1 (6 bases). CDR1 is SNHLY and CDR2 is FYNNEI in the germline V gene. The CDR3 sequence is 14 residues long. The ends were cut back, 6 bases at V and 1 base at J, with 13 bases in the middle. CDR3 in amino acids: CASSANRASYEQYF. For the CDR3, the DNA is TGTGCCAGCAGCGCTAACAGGGCATCCTACGAGCAGTACTTC.

The CDR3 DNA sequence: TGTGCCAGCTCCCTTCGGGACACTGAAGCTTTCTTT. Protein: CASSLRDTEAFF. The V call is TRBV2, the J call TRBJ1-1; D not certain. Germline V CDR1 and CDR2: SNHLY, FYNNEI. Between the trimmed V and J ends, which lost 8 bases and 3 bases, there was a span of 10 bases. The CDR3 runs 12 residues.

The chain carries TRBV9 and TRBJ1-1; TRBD1 might be the D (5 bases). The germline V gene encodes CDR1 SGDLS and CDR2 YYNGEE. The CDR3 has 15 amino acids. Trimming removed 4 bases at V and 1 base at J, with 14 bases between. The CDR3 region has the DNA TGTGCCAGCAGCTCGACAGTCAACCCGAACACTGAAGCTTTCTTT. This gives the protein CASSSTVNPNTEAFF.